This T cell receptor (beta chain) originates from a study of siplizumab effects on memory and regulatory T cells. This CDR3 contains 13 residues. Germline V CDR1 and CDR2: MNHEY, SMNVEV (reference sequence). The V end lost 4 bases, the J end lost 8 bases, and 14 bases lay between the germline ends. Assay: immunoSEQ multiplex PCR; the TCRdb copy retains only in-frame clones and omits some. This sample has over 100,000 clones; roughly nine tenths occur once, and the top ten carry about 0.75%. The rearrangement links TRBV27 to TRBJ1-2; tentative D call: TRBD1 (5 bases). Specimen: Tregs sorted from blood. This TCR was sampled from a human donor in good health. CDR3 DNA sequence: TGTGCCAGCAGTTCGCCTGACAGCTGCGGCTACACCTTC. Encoded protein: CASSSPDSCGYTF.